The T cell receptor (beta chain) under discussion was sequenced for a study of blood T cell repertoires in COVID-19. Looking at the study overall: Sources were T cells, B-cell-depleted T cells, or PBMCs; the material itself was cDNA or gDNA.

Libraries were prepared by immunoSEQ multiplex PCR; TCRdb keeps only in-frame clonotypes and omits some of them. The sample carries over 70,000 clones, about 90% recorded once. The TCR comes from a man older than 75 with acute or convalescent COVID-19. The material sequenced was peripheral blood.

The CDR3 spells CASSRLMDRDYGYTF. As DNA, the CDR3 is TGTGCCAGCAGTCGACTAATGGACAGGGACTATGGCTACACCTTC. V usage is TRBV6-5 and J usage is TRBJ1-2; TRBD1 matches 8 bases. In germline, CDR1 is MNHEY, CDR2 SVGAGI. CDR3 length equals 15 residues. V lost 5 bases to trimming and J lost 3 bases; unmatched junction nucleotides: 8.